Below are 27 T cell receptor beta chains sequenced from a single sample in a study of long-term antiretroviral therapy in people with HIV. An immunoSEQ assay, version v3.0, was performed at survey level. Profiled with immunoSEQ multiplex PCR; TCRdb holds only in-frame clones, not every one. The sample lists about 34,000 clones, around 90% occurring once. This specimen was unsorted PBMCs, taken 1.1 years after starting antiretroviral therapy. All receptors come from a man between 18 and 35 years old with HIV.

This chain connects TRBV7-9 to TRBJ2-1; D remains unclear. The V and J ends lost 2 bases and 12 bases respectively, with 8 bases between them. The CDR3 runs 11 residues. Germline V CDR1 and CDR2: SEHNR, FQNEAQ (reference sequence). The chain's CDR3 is CASSLRQMQFF. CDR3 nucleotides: TGTGCCAGCAGCTTAAGGCAGATGCAGTTCTTC.

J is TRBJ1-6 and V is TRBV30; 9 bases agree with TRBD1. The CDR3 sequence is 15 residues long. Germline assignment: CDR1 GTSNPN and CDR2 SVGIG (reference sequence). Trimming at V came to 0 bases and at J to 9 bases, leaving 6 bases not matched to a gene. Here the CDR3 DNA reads TGTGCCTGGAGTGTCACTCCGACAGGGGGTTCACCCCTCCACTTT. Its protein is CAWSVTPTGGSPLHF.

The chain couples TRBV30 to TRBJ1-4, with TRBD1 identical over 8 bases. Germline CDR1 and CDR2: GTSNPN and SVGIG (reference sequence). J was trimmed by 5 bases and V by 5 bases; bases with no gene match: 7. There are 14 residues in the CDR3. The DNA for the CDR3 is TGTGCCTGGGCGCGGACAGGGAGAAATGAAAAACTGTTTTTT. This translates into CAWARTGRNEKLFF.

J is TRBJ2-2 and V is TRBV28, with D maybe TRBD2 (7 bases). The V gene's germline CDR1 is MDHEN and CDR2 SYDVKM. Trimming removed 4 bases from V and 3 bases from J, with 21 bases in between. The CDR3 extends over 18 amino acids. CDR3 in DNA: TGTGCCAGCAGTTCGACAGGCCGGCTAGCGGCTTACACCGGGGAGCTGTTTTTT. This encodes CASSSTGRLAAYTGELFF.

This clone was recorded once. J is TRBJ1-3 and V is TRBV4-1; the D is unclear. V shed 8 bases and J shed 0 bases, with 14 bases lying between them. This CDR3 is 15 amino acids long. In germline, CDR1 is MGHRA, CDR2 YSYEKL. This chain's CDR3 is CASSEASSSGNTIYF. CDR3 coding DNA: TGCGCCAGCTCCGAGGCCAGTAGCTCTGGAAACACCATATATTTT.

CDR3 region: CASSRRAGTNYGYTF. CDR3 nucleotide sequence: TGTGCCAGCAGCAGGCGGGCAGGGACAAACTATGGCTACACCTTC. The gene calls are TRBV5-8 and TRBJ1-2; D possibly corresponds to TRBD1 (6 bases). Trimming cost V 4 bases and J 2 bases, with 15 bases left between them. CDR3 length: 15 residues. The germline V gene has CDR1 SGHTS and CDR2 YDEGEE.

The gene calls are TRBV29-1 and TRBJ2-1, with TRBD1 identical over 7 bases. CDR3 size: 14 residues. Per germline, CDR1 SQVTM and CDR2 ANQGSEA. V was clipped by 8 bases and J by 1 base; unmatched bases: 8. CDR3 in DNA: TGCAGCACCCGACAGGGACAGTCCTACAATGAGCAGTTCTTC. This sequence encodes CSTRQGQSYNEQFF.

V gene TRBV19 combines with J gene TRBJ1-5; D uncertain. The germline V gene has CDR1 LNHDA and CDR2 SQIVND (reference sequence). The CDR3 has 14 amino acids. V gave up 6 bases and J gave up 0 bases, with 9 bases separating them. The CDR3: CASRSEFSNQPQHF. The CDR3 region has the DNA TGTGCCAGTAGATCGGAATTTAGCAATCAGCCCCAGCATTTT.

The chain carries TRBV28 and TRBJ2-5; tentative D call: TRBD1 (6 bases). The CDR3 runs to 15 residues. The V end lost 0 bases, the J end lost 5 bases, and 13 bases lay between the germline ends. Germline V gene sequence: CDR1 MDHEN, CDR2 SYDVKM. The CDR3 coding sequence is TGTGCCAGCAGTTTATGGCAGGGGCAGGGGGAGACCCAGTACTTC. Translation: CASSLWQGQGETQYF.

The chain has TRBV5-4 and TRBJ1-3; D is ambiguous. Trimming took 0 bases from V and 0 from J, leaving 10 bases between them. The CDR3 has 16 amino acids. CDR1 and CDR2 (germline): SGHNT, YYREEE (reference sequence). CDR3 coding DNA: TGTGCCAGCAGCTTGGACCAGGCCAGCTCTGGAAACACCATATATTTT. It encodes CASSLDQASSGNTIYF.

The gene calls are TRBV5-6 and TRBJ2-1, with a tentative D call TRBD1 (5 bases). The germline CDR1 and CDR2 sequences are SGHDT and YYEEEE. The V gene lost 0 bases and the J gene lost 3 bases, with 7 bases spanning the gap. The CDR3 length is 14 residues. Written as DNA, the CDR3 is TGTGCCAGCAGCTTGGGACAGAGCTACAATGAGCAGTTCTTC. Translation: CASSLGQSYNEQFF.

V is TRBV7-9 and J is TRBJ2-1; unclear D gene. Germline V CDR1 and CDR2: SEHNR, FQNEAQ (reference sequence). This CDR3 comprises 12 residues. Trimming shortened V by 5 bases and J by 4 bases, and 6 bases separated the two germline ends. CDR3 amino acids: CASSPTYNEQFF. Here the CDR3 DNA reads TGTGCCAGCAGCCCAACTTACAATGAGCAGTTCTTC.

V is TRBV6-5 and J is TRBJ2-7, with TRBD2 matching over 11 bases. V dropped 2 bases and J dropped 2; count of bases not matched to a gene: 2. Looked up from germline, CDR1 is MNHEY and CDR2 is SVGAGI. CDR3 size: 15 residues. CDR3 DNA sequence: TGTGCCAGCAGTTACAAACTAGCGGGAGCCTACGAGCAGTACTTC. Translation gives CASSYKLAGAYEQYF.

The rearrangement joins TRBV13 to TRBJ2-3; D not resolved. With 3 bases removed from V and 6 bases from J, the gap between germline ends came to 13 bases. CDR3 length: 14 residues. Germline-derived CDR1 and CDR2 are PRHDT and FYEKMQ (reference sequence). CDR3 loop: CASSFTTGSDTQYF. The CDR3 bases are TGTGCCAGCAGCTTCACCACTGGCAGCGATACGCAGTATTTT.

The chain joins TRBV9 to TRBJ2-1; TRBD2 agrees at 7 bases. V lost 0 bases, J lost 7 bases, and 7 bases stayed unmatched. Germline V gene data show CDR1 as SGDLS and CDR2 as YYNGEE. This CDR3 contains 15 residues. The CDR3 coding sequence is TGTGCCAGCAGCGTAGGGGGGAGGGGTCAGAATGAGCAGTTCTTC. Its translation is CASSVGGRGQNEQFF. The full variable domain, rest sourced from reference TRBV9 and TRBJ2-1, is DSGVTQTPKHLITATGQRVTLRCSPRSGDLSVYWYQQSLDQGLQFLIQYYNGEERAKGNILERFSAQQFPDLHSELNLSSLELGDSALYFCASSVGGRGQNEQFFGPGTRLTVL.

The CDR3 coding sequence is TGTGCCTGGCGTAACCGGGACAGGGACTACGAGCAGTACTTC. Amino acids: CAWRNRDRDYEQYF. The J gene is TRBJ2-7, the V gene TRBV30; TRBD1 agrees at 9 bases. Germline V gene sequence: CDR1 GTSNPN, CDR2 SVGIG (reference sequence). Trimming at V came to 5 bases and at J to 3 bases, leaving 8 bases not matched to a gene. The length of the CDR3 is 14 residues.

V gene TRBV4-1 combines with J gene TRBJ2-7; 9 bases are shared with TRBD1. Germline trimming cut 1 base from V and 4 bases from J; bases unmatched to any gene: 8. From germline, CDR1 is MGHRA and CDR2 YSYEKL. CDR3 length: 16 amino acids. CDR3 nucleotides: TGCGCCAGCAGCCAAGTGGCCGACAGGGGGGGGTACGAGCAGTACTTC. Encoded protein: CASSQVADRGGYEQYF.

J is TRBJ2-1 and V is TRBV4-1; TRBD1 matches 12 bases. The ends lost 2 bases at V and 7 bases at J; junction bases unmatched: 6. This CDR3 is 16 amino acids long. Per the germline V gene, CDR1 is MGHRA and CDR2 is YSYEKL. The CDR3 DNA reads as TGCGCCAGCAGCCAACGGGGACAGGGGGCAGATAATGAGCAGTTCTTC. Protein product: CASSQRGQGADNEQFF.

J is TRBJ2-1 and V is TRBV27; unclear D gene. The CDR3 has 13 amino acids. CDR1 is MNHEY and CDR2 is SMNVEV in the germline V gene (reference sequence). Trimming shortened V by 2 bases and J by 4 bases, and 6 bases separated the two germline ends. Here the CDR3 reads CASSLRGYNEQFF. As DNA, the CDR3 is TGTGCCAGCAGTTTAAGAGGTTACAATGAGCAGTTCTTC.

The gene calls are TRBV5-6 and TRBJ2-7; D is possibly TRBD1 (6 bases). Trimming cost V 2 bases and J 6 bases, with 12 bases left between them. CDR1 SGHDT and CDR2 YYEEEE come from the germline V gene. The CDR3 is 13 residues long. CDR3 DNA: TGTGCCAGCAGCTTCGGACAGCCGGGCGAGCAGTACTTC. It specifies CASSFGQPGEQYF. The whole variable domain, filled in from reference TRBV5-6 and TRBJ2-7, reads DAGVTQSPTHLIKTRGQQVTLRCSPKSGHDTVSWYQQALGQGPQFIFQYYEEEERQRGNFPDRFSGHQFPNYSSELNVNALLLGDSALYLCASSFGQPGEQYFGPGTRLTVT.

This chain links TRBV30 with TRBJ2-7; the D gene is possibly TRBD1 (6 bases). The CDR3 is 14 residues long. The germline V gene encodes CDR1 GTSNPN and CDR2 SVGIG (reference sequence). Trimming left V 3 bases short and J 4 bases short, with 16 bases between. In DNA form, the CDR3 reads TGTGCCTGGAGCCGATCCGGACAGACTTACGAGCAGTACTTC. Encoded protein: CAWSRSGQTYEQYF.

The CDR3 DNA sequence: TGTGCCAGCTCCCCAGGGGTTCAGGTTAGCTCTGGAAACACCATATATTTT. Translating it yields CASSPGVQVSSGNTIYF. The chain links TRBV18 to TRBJ1-3, with D maybe TRBD1 (6 bases). The germline V gene has CDR1 KGHSH and CDR2 LQKENI. The CDR3 sequence is 17 residues long. V dropped 6 bases and J dropped 0 bases, with 18 bases sitting between them.

The CDR3 nucleotides read TGTGCCAGCAGCCCGTGGACAGGGGGCGACGAAAAACTGTTTTTT. Translating gives CASSPWTGGDEKLFF. The chain recombines TRBV9 with TRBJ1-4; 11 nucleotides line up with TRBD1. This CDR3 is built from 15 residues. Germline V CDR1 and CDR2: SGDLS, YYNGEE. Germline trimming cut 4 bases from V and 8 bases from J; bases unmatched to any gene: 7. The full variable domain, completed using reference TRBV9 and TRBJ1-4, is DSGVTQTPKHLITATGQRVTLRCSPRSGDLSVYWYQQSLDQGLQFLIQYYNGEERAKGNILERFSAQQFPDLHSELNLSSLELGDSALYFCASSPWTGGDEKLFFGSGTQLSVL.

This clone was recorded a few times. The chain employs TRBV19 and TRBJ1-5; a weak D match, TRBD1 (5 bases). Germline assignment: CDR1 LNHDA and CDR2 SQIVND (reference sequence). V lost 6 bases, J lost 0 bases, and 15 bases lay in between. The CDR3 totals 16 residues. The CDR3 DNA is TGTGCCAGTAGCCCTCCGGGGGGAACTAGCAATCAGCCCCAGCATTTT. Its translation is CASSPPGGTSNQPQHF.

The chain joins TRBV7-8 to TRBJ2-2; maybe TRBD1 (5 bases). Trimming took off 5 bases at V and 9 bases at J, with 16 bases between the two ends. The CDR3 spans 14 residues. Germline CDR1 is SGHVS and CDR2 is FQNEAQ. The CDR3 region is CASSPPGSRRELFF. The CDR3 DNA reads TGTGCCAGCAGCCCTCCAGGGTCACGGAGGGAGCTGTTTTTT. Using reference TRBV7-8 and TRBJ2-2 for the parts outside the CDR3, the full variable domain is GAGVSQSPRYKVAKRGQDVALRCDPISGHVSLFWYQQALGQGPEFLTYFQNEAQLDKSGLPSDRFFAERPEGSVSTLKIQRTQQEDSAVYLCASSPPGSRRELFFGEGSRLTVL.

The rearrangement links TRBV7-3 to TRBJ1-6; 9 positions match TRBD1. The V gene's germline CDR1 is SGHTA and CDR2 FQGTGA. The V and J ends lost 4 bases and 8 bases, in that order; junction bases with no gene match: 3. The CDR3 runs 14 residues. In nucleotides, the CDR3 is TGTGCCAGCAGCTGGGGACAGGGACATTCACCCCTCCACTTT. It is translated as CASSWGQGHSPLHF. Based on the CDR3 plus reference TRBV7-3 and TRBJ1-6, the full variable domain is GAGVSQTPSNKVTEKGKYVELRCDPISGHTALYWYRQSLGQGPEFLIYFQGTGAADDSGLPNDRFFAVRPEGSVSTLKIQRTERGDSAVYLCASSWGQGHSPLHFGNGTRLTVT.

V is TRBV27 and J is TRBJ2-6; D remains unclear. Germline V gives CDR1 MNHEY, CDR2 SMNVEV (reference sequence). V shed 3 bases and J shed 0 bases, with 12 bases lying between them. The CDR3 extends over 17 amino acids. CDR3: CASSFPPPNSGANVLTF. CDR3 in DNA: TGTGCCAGCAGTTTCCCACCTCCGAACTCTGGGGCCAACGTCCTGACTTTC.